This T cell receptor beta chain was sequenced for a study of blood T cell repertoires in COVID-19. Turning to the study itself: Whether acute or convalescent, the COVID-19 samples came from the United States, Italy and Spain.

Assay: immunoSEQ multiplex PCR; the TCRdb copy retains only in-frame clones and omits some. The sample holds about 390,000 clones; approximately 87% are singletons and the top ten take approximately 9.3%. The germline gives CDR1 MNHEY, CDR2 SVGAGI. V was clipped by 8 bases and J by 5 bases, with 18 bases between them. The CDR3 loop spans 15 amino acids. The sample consisted of PBMCs or T cells enriched from blood (not recorded which). The TCR was taken from a woman between 50 and 59 years old who had recovered from COVID-19. The rearrangement uses TRBV6-5 and TRBJ1-4, with a tentative D call TRBD1 (6 bases). The CDR3 bases are TGTGCCAGCTCTCCTCCGGGGAGGGGGAATGAAAAACTGTTTTTT. Translation: CASSPPGRGNEKLFF.